This section outlines one TCR beta chain sequence together with its context. The antigen remains unidentified. These data originate in a study of T cells after yellow fever vaccination. Each CDR3 protein is one row after TCRdb ran MiXCR on the 5' RACE reads. The table lists under 200,000 distinct CDR3 sequences, under 7.5% of them singletons, with 2.5% in the top ten. Study-wide results and limits: Repertoires sorted by FACS could include abundant clonotypes that are contaminants from the bulk population. A minor fraction of clonotypes spanned both CD4 and CD8 compartments.

This CDR3 comprises 15 residues. This TCR was recovered from a man aged 18 to 29 who received the YFV17D yellow fever vaccine. This specimen was CD4+ T cells sorted from PBMCs, taken about 5 days after the first yellow fever vaccination. The chain is built from TRBV1 and TRBJ1-4; whether TRBD1, the table's D call, matches the DNA was not checked. TRBV1 is a pseudogene. This CDR3 reads CTSSQETGAFRKLFF. In DNA form, the CDR3 reads TGCACCAGCAGCCAAGAGACAGGGGCTTTTCGGAAACTGTTTTTT.